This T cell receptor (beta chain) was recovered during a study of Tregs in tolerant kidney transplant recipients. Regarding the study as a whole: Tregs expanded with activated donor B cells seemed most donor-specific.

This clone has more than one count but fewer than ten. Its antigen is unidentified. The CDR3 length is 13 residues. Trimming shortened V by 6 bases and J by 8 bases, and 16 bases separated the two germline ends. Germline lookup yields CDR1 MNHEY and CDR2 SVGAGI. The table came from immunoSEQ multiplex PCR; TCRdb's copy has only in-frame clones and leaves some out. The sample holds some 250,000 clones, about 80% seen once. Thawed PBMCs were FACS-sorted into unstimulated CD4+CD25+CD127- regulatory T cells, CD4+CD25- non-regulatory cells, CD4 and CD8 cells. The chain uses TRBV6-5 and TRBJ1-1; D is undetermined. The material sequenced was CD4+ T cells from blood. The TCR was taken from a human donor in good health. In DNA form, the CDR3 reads TGTGCCAGCAGGGTGGAGGCCCCTGCGGAAGCTTTCTTT. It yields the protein CASRVEAPAEAFF.